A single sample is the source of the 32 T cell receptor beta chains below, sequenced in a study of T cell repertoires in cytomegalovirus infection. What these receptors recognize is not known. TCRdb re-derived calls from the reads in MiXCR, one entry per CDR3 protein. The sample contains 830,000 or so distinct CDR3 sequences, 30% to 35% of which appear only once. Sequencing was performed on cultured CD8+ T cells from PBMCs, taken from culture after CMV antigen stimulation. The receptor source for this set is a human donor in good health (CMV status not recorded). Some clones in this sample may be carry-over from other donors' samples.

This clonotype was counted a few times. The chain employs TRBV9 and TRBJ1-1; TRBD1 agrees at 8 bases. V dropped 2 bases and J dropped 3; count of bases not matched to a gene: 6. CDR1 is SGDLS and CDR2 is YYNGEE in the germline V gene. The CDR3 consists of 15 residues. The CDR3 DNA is TGTGCCAGCAGCGTTGATTTACAGGGGGACACTGAAGCTTTCTTT. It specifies CASSVDLQGDTEAFF. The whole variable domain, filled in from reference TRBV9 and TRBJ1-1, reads DSGVTQTPKHLITATGQRVTLRCSPRSGDLSVYWYQQSLDQGLQFLIQYYNGEERAKGNILERFSAQQFPDLHSELNLSSLELGDSALYFCASSVDLQGDTEAFFGQGTRLTVV.

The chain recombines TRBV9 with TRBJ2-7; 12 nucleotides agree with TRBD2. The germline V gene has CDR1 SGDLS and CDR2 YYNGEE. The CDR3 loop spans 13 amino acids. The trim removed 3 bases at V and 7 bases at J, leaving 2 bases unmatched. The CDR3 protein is CASSAGTSGEQYV. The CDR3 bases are TGTGCCAGCAGCGCTGGGACTAGCGGGGAGCAGTACGTC.

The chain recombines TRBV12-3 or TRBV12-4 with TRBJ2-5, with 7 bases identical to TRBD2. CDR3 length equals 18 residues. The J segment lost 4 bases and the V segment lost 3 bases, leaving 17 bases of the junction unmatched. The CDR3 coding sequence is TGTGCCAGCAGTTTTAATCGGTGGGCTAGCGGAGCCCGAGAGACCCAGTACTTC. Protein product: CASSFNRWASGARETQYF.

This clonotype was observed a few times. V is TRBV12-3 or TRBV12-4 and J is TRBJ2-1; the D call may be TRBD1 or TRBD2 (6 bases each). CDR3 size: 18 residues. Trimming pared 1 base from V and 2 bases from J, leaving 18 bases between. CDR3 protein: CASSLVGGYYGTYNEQFF. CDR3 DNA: TGTGCCAGCAGTTTAGTGGGGGGCTACTATGGGACCTACAATGAGCAGTTCTTC.

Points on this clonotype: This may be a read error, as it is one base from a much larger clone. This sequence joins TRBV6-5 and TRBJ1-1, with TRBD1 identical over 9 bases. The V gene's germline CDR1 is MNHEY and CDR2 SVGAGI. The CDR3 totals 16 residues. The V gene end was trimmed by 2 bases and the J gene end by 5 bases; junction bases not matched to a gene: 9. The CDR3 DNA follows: TGTGCCAGCAGTTACACGAAGACAGGGGGTAGGACTGAAGCTTTCTTT. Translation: CASSYTKTGGRTEAFF.

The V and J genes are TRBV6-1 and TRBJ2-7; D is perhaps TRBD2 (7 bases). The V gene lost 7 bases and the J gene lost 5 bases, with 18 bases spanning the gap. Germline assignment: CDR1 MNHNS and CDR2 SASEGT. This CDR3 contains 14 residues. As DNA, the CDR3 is TGTGCCAGCACGACCCCGGGGGGCCGTGACGAGCAGTACTTC. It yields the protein CASTTPGGRDEQYF.

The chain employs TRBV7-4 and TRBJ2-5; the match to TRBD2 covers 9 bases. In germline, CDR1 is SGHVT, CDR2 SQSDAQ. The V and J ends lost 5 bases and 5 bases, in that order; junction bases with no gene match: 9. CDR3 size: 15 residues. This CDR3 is CASSAPGLAAETQYF. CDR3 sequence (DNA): TGTGCCAGCAGCGCCCCGGGACTAGCTGCGGAGACCCAGTACTTC. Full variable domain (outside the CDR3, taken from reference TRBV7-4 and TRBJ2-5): GAGVSQSPRYKVAKRGRDVALRCDSISGHVTLYWYRQTLGQGSEVLTYSQSDAQRDKSGRPSGRFSAERPERSVSTLKIQRTEQGDSAVYLCASSAPGLAAETQYFGPGTRLLVL.

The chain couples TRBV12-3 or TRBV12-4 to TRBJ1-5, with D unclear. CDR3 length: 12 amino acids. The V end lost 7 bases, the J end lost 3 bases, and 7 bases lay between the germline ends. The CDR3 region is CASTGINQPQHF. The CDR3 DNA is TGTGCCAGCACCGGGATCAATCAGCCCCAGCATTTT.

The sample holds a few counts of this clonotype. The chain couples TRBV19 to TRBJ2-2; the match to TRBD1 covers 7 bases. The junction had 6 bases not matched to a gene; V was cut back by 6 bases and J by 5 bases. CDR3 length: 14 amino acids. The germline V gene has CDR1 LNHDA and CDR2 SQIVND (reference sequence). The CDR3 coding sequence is TGTGCCAGTAGCGATCTCAGGGGGACCGGGGAGCTGTTTTTT. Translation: CASSDLRGTGELFF.

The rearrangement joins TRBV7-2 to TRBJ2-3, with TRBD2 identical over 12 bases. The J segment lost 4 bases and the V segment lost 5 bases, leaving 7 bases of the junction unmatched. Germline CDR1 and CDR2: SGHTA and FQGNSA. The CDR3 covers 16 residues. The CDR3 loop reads CASSRRLAGAADTQYF. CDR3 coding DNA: TGTGCCAGCAGCCGGAGACTAGCGGGGGCCGCAGATACGCAGTATTTT.

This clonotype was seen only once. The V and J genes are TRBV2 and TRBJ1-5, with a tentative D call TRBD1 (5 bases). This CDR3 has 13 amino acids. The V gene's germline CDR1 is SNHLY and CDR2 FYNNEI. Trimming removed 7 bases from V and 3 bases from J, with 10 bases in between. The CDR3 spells CASMGGYNQPQHF. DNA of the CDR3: TGTGCCAGCATGGGGGGGTACAATCAGCCCCAGCATTTT. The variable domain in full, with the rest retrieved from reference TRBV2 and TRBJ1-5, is EPEVTQTPSHQVTQMGQEVILRCVPISNHLYFYWYRQILGQKVEFLVSFYNNEISEKSEIFDDQFSVERPDGSNFTLKIRSTKLEDSAMYFCASMGGYNQPQHFGDGTRLSIL.

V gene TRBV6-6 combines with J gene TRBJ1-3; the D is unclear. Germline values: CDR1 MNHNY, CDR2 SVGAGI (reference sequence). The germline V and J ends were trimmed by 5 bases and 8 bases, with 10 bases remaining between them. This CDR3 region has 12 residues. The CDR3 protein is CASSPAGDTIYF. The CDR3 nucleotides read TGTGCCAGCAGTCCCGCGGGAGACACCATATATTTT.

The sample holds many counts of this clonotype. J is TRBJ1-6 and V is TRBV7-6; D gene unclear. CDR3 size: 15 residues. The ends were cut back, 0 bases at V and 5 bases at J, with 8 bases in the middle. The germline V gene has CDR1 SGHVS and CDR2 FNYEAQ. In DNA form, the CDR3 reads TGTGCCAGCAGCTTAGCCAGGAATGATAATTCACCCCTCCACTTT. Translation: CASSLARNDNSPLHF.

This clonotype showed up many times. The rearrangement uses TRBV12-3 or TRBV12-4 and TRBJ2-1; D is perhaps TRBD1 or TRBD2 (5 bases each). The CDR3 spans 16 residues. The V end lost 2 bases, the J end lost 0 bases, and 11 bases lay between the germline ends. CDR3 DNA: TGTGCCAGCAGTTTAAGCAGGGACCTCTCCTACAATGAGCAGTTCTTC. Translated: CASSLSRDLSYNEQFF.

CDR3 amino acids: CASSQYLSKGDTGELFF. In DNA form, the CDR3 reads TGTGCCAGCAGCCAATACCTTTCTAAGGGAGACACCGGGGAGCTGTTTTTT. This chain uses TRBV11-2 with TRBJ2-2; a weak D match, TRBD2 (5 bases). Trimming stripped 5 bases from V and 3 bases from J, with 19 bases between. The CDR3 spans 17 residues. The germline gives CDR1 SGHAT, CDR2 FQNNGV.

CDR3: CASSSGDATDTQYF. The CDR3 DNA sequence: TGCGCCAGCAGCTCCGGGGACGCCACAGATACGCAGTATTTT. V and J are TRBV5-1 and TRBJ2-3; TRBD1 or TRBD2 may be the D gene (5 bases each). The germline CDR1 and CDR2 sequences are SGHRS and YFSETQ. Trimming took 3 bases from V and 2 from J, leaving 10 bases between them. CDR3 length: 14 amino acids.

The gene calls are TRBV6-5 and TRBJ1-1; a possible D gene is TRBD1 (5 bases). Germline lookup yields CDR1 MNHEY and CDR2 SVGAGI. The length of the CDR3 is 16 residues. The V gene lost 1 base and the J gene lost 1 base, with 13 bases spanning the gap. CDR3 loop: CASSYWQGVPNTEAFF. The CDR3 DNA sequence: TGTGCCAGCAGTTACTGGCAGGGAGTTCCGAACACTGAAGCTTTCTTT.

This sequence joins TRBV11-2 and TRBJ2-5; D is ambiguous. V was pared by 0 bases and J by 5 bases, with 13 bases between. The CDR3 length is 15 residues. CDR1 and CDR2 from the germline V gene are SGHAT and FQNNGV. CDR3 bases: TGTGCCAGCAGCTTAGATTCCCGGACGGATGAGACCCAGTACTTC. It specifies CASSLDSRTDETQYF.

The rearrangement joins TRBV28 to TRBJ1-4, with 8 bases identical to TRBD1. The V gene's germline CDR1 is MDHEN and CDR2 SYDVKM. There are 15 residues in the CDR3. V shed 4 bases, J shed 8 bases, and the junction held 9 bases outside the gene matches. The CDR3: CASSSSTGGGEKLFF. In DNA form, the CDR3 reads TGTGCCAGCAGTTCGTCAACAGGGGGGGGAGAAAAACTGTTTTTT.

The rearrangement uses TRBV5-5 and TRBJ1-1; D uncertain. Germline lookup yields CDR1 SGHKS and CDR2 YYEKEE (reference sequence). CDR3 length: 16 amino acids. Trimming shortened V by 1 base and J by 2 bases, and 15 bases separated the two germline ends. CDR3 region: CASSLPSGETNTEAFF. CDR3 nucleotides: TGTGCCAGCAGCTTGCCCTCTGGAGAGACTAACACTGAAGCTTTCTTT.

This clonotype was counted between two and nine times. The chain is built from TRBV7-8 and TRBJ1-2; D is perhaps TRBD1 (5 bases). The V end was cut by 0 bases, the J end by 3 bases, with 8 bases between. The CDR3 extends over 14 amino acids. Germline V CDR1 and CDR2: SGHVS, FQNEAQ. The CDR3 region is CASSLAVGDYGYTF. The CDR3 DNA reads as TGTGCCAGCAGCTTAGCGGTGGGGGACTATGGCTACACCTTC.

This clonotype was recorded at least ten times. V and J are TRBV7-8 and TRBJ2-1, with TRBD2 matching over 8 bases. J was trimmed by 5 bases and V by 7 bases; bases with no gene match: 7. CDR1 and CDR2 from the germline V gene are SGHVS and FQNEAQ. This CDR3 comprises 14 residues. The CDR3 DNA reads TGTGCCAGCATGGTCCAGCGGGGGAACAATGAGCAGTTCTTC. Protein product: CASMVQRGNNEQFF. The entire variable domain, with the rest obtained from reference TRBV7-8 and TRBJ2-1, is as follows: GAGVSQSPRYKVAKRGQDVALRCDPISGHVSLFWYQQALGQGPEFLTYFQNEAQLDKSGLPSDRFFAERPEGSVSTLKIQRTQQEDSAVYLCASMVQRGNNEQFFGPGTRLTVL.

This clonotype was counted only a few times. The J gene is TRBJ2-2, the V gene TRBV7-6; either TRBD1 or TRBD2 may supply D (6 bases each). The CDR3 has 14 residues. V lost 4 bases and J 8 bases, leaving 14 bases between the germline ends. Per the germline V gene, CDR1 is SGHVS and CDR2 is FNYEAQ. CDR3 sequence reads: CASSSDGGRGELFF. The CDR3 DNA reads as TGTGCCAGCAGCTCCGACGGGGGCAGGGGGGAGCTGTTTTTT.

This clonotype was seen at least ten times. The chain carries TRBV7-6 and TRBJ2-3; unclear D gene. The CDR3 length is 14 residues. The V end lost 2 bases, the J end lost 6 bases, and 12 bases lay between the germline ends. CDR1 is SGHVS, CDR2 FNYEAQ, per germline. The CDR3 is CASSLTGFQDTQYF. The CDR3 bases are TGTGCCAGCAGCTTAACTGGTTTTCAGGATACGCAGTATTTT.

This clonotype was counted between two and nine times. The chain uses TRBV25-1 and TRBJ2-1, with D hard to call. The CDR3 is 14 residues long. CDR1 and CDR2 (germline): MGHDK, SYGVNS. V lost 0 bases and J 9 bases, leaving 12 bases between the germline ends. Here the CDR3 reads CASSEYRTTVEQFF. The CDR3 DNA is TGTGCCAGCAGTGAATATAGGACCACAGTTGAGCAGTTCTTC.

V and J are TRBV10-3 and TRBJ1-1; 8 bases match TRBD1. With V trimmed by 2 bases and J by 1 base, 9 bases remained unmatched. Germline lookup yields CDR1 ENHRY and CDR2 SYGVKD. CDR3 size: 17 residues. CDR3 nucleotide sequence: TGTGCCATCAGTGAGAACGCAGGGGGCGGGGGGAACACTGAAGCTTTCTTT. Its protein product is CAISENAGGGGNTEAFF.

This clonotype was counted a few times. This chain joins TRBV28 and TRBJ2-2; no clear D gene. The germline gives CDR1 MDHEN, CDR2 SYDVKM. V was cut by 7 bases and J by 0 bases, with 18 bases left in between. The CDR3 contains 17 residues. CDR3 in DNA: TGTGCCAGCACCAAATCCTCTTTAAGCGCGAACACCGGGGAGCTGTTTTTT. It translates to CASTKSSLSANTGELFF.

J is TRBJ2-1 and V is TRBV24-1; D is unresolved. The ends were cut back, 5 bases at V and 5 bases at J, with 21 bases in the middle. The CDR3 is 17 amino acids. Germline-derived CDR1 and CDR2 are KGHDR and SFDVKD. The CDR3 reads CATSALDRVSPDNEQFF. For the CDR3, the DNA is TGTGCCACCAGTGCCCTTGACCGGGTCTCCCCAGACAATGAGCAGTTCTTC.

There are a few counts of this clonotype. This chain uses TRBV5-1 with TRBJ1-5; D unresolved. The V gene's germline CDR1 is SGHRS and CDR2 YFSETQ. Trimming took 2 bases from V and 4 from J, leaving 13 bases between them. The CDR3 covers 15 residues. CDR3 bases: TGCGCCAGCAGCTTCACCGGGATTGAAAATCAGCCCCAGCATTTT. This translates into CASSFTGIENQPQHF.

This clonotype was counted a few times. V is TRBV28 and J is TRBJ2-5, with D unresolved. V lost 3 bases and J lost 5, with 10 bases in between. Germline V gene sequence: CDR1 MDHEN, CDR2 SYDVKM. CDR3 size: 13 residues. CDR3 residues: CASSLILKETQYF. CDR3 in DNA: TGTGCCAGCAGTTTGATTTTGAAGGAGACCCAGTACTTC.

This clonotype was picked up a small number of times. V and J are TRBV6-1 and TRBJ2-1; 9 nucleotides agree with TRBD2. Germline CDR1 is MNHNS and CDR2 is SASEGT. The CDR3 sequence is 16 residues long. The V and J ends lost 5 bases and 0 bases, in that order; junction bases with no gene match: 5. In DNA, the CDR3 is TGTGCCAGCAGTTGGTCGCGGGGGGGCTCCTACAATGAGCAGTTCTTC. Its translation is CASSWSRGGSYNEQFF.

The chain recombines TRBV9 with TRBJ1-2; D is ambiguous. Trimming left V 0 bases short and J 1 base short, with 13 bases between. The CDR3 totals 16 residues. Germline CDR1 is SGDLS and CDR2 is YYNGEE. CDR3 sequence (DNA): TGTGCCAGCAGCGTAGATCTAACCGAAAGTAACTATGGCTACACCTTC. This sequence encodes CASSVDLTESNYGYTF.